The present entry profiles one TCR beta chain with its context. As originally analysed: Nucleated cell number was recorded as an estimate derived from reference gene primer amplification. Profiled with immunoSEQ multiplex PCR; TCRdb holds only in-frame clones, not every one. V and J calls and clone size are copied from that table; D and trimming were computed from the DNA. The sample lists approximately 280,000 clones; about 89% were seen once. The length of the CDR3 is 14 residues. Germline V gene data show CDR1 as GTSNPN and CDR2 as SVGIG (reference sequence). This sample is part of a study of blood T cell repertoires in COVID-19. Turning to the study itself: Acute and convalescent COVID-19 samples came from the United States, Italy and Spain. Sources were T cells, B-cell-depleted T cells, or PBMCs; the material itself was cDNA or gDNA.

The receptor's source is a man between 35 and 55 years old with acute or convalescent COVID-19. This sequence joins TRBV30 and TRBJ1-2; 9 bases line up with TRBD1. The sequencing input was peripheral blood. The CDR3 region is CALDPRDRVGGYTF. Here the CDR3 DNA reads TGTGCTTTGGACCCCCGGGACAGGGTGGGCGGCTACACCTTC.